This T cell receptor (beta chain) emerged from a study of cytomegalovirus exposure and HLA in healthy donors. This clone occurred a few times. The primer mix had 60 Vbeta and 13 Jbeta primers. Sequencing was performed with immunoSEQ multiplex PCR; in TCRdb, only in-frame clones are kept and a portion is missing. The top ten clones hold around 6% of a sample with more than 40,000 clones, more than 45% of them seen once. CDR1 SGHTA and CDR2 FQGNSA come from the germline V gene. Trimming shortened V by 5 bases and J by 5 bases, and 24 bases separated the two germline ends. The CDR3 length is 17 residues.

This TCR came from a man aged 55 to 70 in good health and CMV-seronegative. The V call is TRBV7-2, the J call TRBJ2-5; tentatively, D is TRBD2 (5 bases). The sequencing sample was made of PBMCs. The DNA for the CDR3 is TGTGCCAGCAGCCATACTTTACCGGGGAGAAGGAGGGAGACCCAGTACTTC. This gives the protein CASSHTLPGRRRETQYF. The whole variable domain, filled in from reference TRBV7-2 and TRBJ2-5, reads GAGVSQSPSNKVTEKGKDVELRCDPISGHTALYWYRQSLGQGLEFLIYFQGNSAPDKSGLPSDRFSAERTGGSVSTLTIQRTQQEDSAVYLCASSHTLPGRRRETQYFGPGTRLLVL.